Included here is one T cell receptor (beta chain) sequence, with context. As yet, its antigen is unknown. Primers included in the PCR were 60 Vbeta and 13 Jbeta primers. As processed by the authors: The authors later counted approximately 80 million unique TCR beta chains, 9 million to 14 million of them shared. The assay was immunoSEQ multiplex PCR, and TCRdb's table has in-frame clones only and misses some. That table is the source of V, J and clone size, and D and trimming were worked out from the DNA. The sample includes 150,000 to 200,000 clones, 70% to 80% of them seen just once. The CDR3 spans 12 residues. Trimming left V 6 bases short and J 3 bases short, with 7 bases between. Germline V gene sequence: CDR1 LGHNT, CDR2 FRNRAP. The data belong to a study of cytomegalovirus exposure and HLA in healthy donors. Whole-study findings and limits: Later genetic work tied a missense DCLRE1C variant to beta-chain V and J trimming. Versus the roughly 640-donor mean, an Asian-associated ancestry cluster reportedly showed fewer N-insertions in a later analysis.

This clonotype was obtained from a woman aged 45 to 65 in good health and CMV-seronegative. The sample comprised PBMCs. The J gene is TRBJ2-3, the V gene TRBV12-5, with no clear D. CDR3 region: CASGRGTDTQYF. CDR3 DNA sequence: TGTGCTAGTGGGAGAGGTACAGATACGCAGTATTTT.